This TCR beta chain comes out of a study of blood T cell repertoires in COVID-19. Study context: Whether acute or convalescent, the COVID-19 samples came from the United States, Italy and Spain. From T cells, B-cell-depleted T cells, or PBMCs came the material, which was cDNA or gDNA.

Study processing details: Estimated nucleated cell counts came from reference gene primer amplification. Profiling relied on immunoSEQ multiplex PCR, and the TCRdb table lists in-frame clones only, not all of them. That table furnishes V, J and clone size, whereas the DNA furnished D and trimming. The sample consists of 150,000 or so clones, 90% of them appearing once. CDR1 GTSNPN and CDR2 SVGIG come from the germline V gene (reference sequence). The CDR3 contains 16 residues. V shed 2 bases and J shed 2 bases, with 16 bases lying between them. The specimen was peripheral blood. The origin of this receptor is a man aged 55-75 years with active or convalescent COVID-19. This sequence joins TRBV30 and TRBJ2-4; D is perhaps TRBD1 (6 bases). As DNA, the CDR3 is TGTGCCTGGAGTCAGGGGTGGGGTATTACCAAAAACATTCAGTACTTC. Its translation: CAWSQGWGITKNIQYF.